What follows describes a single T cell receptor beta chain. After removal of 6 bases from V and 4 bases from J, the junction contained 9 bases not matched to a gene. CDR1 and CDR2 from the germline V gene are MNHEY and SVGAGI. CDR3 size: 14 residues. The record originates from a study of blood T cell repertoires in COVID-19. Overall study context: COVID-19 samples, acute and convalescent, were from the United States, Italy and Spain.

Authors' data handling: Reference gene primers were amplified, and this amplification served to estimate nucleated cell counts. This table comes from immunoSEQ multiplex PCR, and its TCRdb copy is limited to in-frame clones, with some not included. V and J calls plus clone size are reproduced from that table; the DNA served to infer D and trimming. The repertoire includes some 40,000 clones, approximately 94% of them detected once, and 0.3% to 0.4% sits in the top ten. The material sequenced was peripheral blood. The sequence was obtained from a man aged 45-65 years with COVID-19, enrolled during active disease. The chain has TRBV6-5 and TRBJ2-7; 7 bases line up with TRBD1. The CDR3 nucleotides are TGTGCCAGCAGGCAGGACAGGTCTACTTACGAGCAGTACTTC. Its protein is CASRQDRSTYEQYF.